This T cell receptor (beta chain) comes out of a study of blood T cell repertoires in COVID-19. The assay was immunoSEQ multiplex PCR, and TCRdb's table has in-frame clones only and misses some. The sample carries 350,000 or so clones, 87% recorded once. The origin of this receptor is a young woman who had recovered from COVID-19. Sequencing input: PBMCs or T cells enriched from blood (not recorded which).

Written as DNA, the CDR3 is TGCAGCGTGGTGACGGGGATGAATGAAAAACTGTTTTTT. Protein product: CSVVTGMNEKLFF. The chain links TRBV29-1 to TRBJ1-4, with D unclear. This CDR3 is 13 amino acids long. The ends were cut back, 6 bases at V and 5 bases at J, with 13 bases in the middle. Germline V CDR1 and CDR2: SQVTM, ANQGSEA.